Listed below are T cell receptor beta chains from one sample, sequenced in a study of blood T cell repertoires in COVID-19. Here immunoSEQ multiplex PCR was the method, and the copy in TCRdb shows in-frame clones only, minus some. This table has tens of thousands of clones, roughly nine tenths appearing once. Specimen: peripheral blood. Receptor source: a man between 50 and 59 years old with active or convalescent COVID-19. Each CDR3 is given with its conserved first and last residue. The D gene is left open where the match is weak. Not all rows give a size; the values are once, few, many and, for expanded clones, a class.

size: .; J: TRBJ1-1; V: TRBV27; D: TRBD1; CDR3: CASSYLGQGDTEAFF; DNA: TGTGCCAGCAGTTATCTCGGACAGGGGGACACTGAAGCTTTCTTT
size: .; J: TRBJ1-5; V: TRBV5-1; D: .; CDR3: CASSRTGGINQPQHF; DNA: TGCGCCAGCAGCCGGACGGGGGGGATCAATCAGCCCCAGCATTTT
size: .; J: TRBJ2-1; V: TRBV4-2; D: TRBD2; CDR3: CASSQKLAGAYNEQFF; DNA: TGTGCCAGCAGCCAAAAACTAGCGGGGGCTTACAATGAGCAGTTCTTC
size: .; J: TRBJ2-5; V: TRBV28; D: .; CDR3: CASSPLTAQETQYF; DNA: TGTGCCAGCAGTCCGTTGACAGCCCAAGAGACCCAGTACTTC
size: few; J: TRBJ1-4; V: TRBV19; D: .; CDR3: CASSRTATNEKLFF; DNA: TGTGCCAGTAGTCGTACAGCAACTAATGAAAAACTGTTTTTT
size: .; J: TRBJ2-3; V: TRBV7-2; D: TRBD1; CDR3: CASSLSQGIGTDTQYF; DNA: TGTGCCAGCAGCTTATCACAGGGGATCGGCACAGATACGCAGTATTTT
size: .; J: TRBJ1-1; V: TRBV19; D: TRBD1; CDR3: CAKIEGAGNTEAFF; DNA: TGTGCCAAAATCGAGGGGGCGGGGAACACTGAAGCTTTCTTT
size: once; J: TRBJ1-3; V: TRBV5-6; D: TRBD1; CDR3: CASRQGVSGNTIYF; DNA: TGTGCCAGCAGGCAGGGGGTCTCTGGAAACACCATATATTTT
size: .; J: TRBJ2-7; V: TRBV28; D: TRBD1; CDR3: CASSTSGTGAHEQYF; DNA: TGTGCCAGCAGTACCTCCGGGACAGGGGCCCACGAGCAGTACTTC
size: .; J: TRBJ2-1; V: TRBV24-1; D: .; CDR3: CATTAAGPYYEQFF; DNA: TGTGCCACCACGGCGGCGGGCCCATATTATGAGCAGTTCTTC
size: .; J: TRBJ2-1; V: TRBV7-6; D: .; CDR3: CASSLLQGTYNEQFF; DNA: TGTGCCAGCAGCTTATTACAGGGAACCTACAATGAGCAGTTCTTC
size: .; J: TRBJ2-5; V: TRBV14; D: .; CDR3: CASSEGGGHQETQYF; DNA: TGTGCCAGCAGTGAAGGTGGAGGGCACCAAGAGACCCAGTACTTC
size: .; J: TRBJ2-5; V: TRBV29-1; D: .; CDR3: CSVSGPTQETQYF; DNA: TGCAGCGTGAGCGGGCCTACTCAAGAGACCCAGTACTTC
size: .; J: TRBJ2-1; V: TRBV4-2; D: .; CDR3: CASSHSFGGALNEQFF; DNA: TGTGCCAGCAGCCATTCCTTTGGGGGGGCCCTTAATGAGCAGTTCTTC
size: .; J: TRBJ1-4; V: TRBV6-6; D: TRBD1; CDR3: CASNQGGEKLFF; DNA: TGTGCCAGCAACCAGGGGGGTGAAAAACTGTTTTTT
size: .; J: TRBJ2-5; V: TRBV24-1; D: .; CDR3: CATSDPQGRGETQYF; DNA: TGTGCCACCAGTGATCCTCAGGGGAGGGGAGAGACCCAGTACTTC
size: .; J: TRBJ2-6; V: TRBV19; D: TRBD2; CDR3: CASSIGGGRISGANVLTF; DNA: TGTGCCAGTAGTATAGGCGGGGGGCGCATCTCTGGGGCCAACGTCCTGACTTTC
size: .; J: TRBJ2-2; V: TRBV2; D: .; CDR3: CASRGIRGLAGTGTGELFF; DNA: TGTGCCAGCAGGGGGATCCGTGGGCTAGCGGGGACAGGCACCGGGGAGCTGTTTTTT